This TCR beta chain emerged from a study of blood T cell repertoires in COVID-19 (TCRdb year 2020). Context from the whole study: The collaborator samples originated in the United States, Italy and Spain and spanned the acute and convalescent phases of COVID-19. The material from the prospective study consisted of cDNA or gDNA derived from T cells, B-cell-depleted T cells, or PBMCs. Subjects who had been exposed to COVID-19, were actively infected with it, or had recovered from it provided the deeply sampled blood TCRbeta repertoires that made up the dataset. The repertoires were released in a freely available public database intended as a resource for research on the immune response to SARS-CoV-2. Samples came from the ongoing ImmuneRACE study (first 160 participants) plus 1,254 subjects from 6 global collaborators. A de-identified subject ID, COVID-19 status, age in years and sex were almost always included in the sample metadata. Where available, HLA class I and class II types were taken from metadata supplied by the sample provider and were not determined by assay-based typing.

What the research found in general, with its limitations: The quantity of clinical and demographic metadata differed by source and by participant and was supplied without curation.

Enrolling through a virtual design, the prospective study's participants ranged in age from about 18 to 89 years and lived across some 22 United States geographic areas. In the prospective study, participants were assigned to cohorts based on the clinical history participants reported in a screening survey and a study questionnaire. Recovered participants in ImmuneRACE Cohort 3 were defined as having two consecutive negative NP/OP PCR tests, clearance from a healthcare professional, or resolution of symptoms. Mobile phlebotomists in the prospective study collected whole blood, serum and a nasopharyngeal or oropharyngeal swab from every participant. Additional blood draws and questionnaires over an approximately 2-month period could optionally be provided by prospective study participants. Before DNA extraction, prospective study blood samples were shipped either frozen or at room temperature. For CDR1 and CDR2, the germline V gene (reference sequence) lists LNHDA and SQIVND. At the junction V is shortened by 7 bases and J by 4 bases; bases outside the gene matches: 8. The cysteine opens and the phenylalanine closes a CDR3 of 17 amino acids. Just CDR3 DNA is preserved here, 51 bases in frame from base 1.

With respect to this clone: Its antigen is unknown. Base qualities were left out, and no much larger clone turns up one base away.

TCRbeta CDR3 regions were amplified from genomic DNA by means of the immunoSEQ Assay, a bias-controlled multiplex PCR. Processing in the source paper ran as follows. The number of nucleated cells in each sample was estimated by amplification of reference gene primers within the assay. Sequence reads were collapsed and filtered to measure the absolute abundance of every unique TCRbeta CDR3 rearrangement. For each sample, productive Simpson clonality was calculated as the square root of Simpson's diversity index over productive rearrangements. What TCRdb holds here is the immuneACCESS table cut down to in-frame rearrangements. Part of the clones is not present; checked against another copy, under half of the missing clones reflect an unresolved V gene, and the others are unexplained. The D gene and trimming were derived from the DNA, and the V and J assignments and clone size from that table. Within this sample are around 300,000 clones, with around nine tenths of them counted one time only. The ten largest clones take up less than 5.5% of the sample.

The sequencing sample was made of PBMCs or T cells enriched from blood (not recorded which). The source is a man aged 25 to 40 who had recovered from COVID-19. The chain joins TRBV19 to TRBJ2-3, with 16 central nucleotides matching TRBD2. The CDR3 reads CASTGTSGGAGADTQYF. The nucleotide sequence is TGTGCCAGTACCGGGACTAGCGGGGGGGCCGGGGCAGATACGCAGTATTTT.